These 24 T cell receptor beta chains share one sample of origin, sequenced in a study of identical twins. One entry per CDR3 protein results from TCRdb running MiXCR on the 5' RACE reads. In the table there are over 500,000 distinct CDR3 sequences, roughly a fifth of which are singletons. These data were likewise used in another study, on T cells expressing NK-cell markers.

Source material: CD4+ T cells sorted from blood. These receptors were obtained from a woman aged 18-35 years in good health.

This clonotype was recorded once. The genes are TRBV15 and TRBJ2-7, with a weak D call TRBD2 (5 bases). Between the trimmed V and J ends, which lost 1 base and 2 bases, there was a span of 6 bases. This CDR3 comprises 13 residues. Per germline, CDR1 LNHNV and CDR2 YYDKDF (reference sequence). In nucleotides, the CDR3 is TGTGCCACCAGCAGAGGCGGGCCCTACGAGCAGTACTTC. Translated: CATSRGGPYEQYF.

This clonotype has ten or more counts. J is TRBJ1-6 and V is TRBV7-6, with no clear D. V lost 1 base and J lost 11, with 6 bases in between. CDR3 length: 12 amino acids. Germline CDR1 is SGHVS and CDR2 is FNYEAQ. The CDR3, as DNA: TGTGCCAGCAGCTTAGGAGGGCCACCCCTCCACTTT. Its translation: CASSLGGPPLHF.

This clonotype has only a few counts. V and J are TRBV7-3 and TRBJ2-6, with D possibly matching TRBD2 (7 bases). CDR3 size: 15 residues. Germline V gene data show CDR1 as SGHTA and CDR2 as FQGTGA. V lost 4 bases to trimming and J lost 2 bases, with 9 bases between them. The DNA of the CDR3 is TGTGCCAGCAGCTGGGGGGGCGCTGGGGCCAACGTCCTGACTTTC. Residues: CASSWGGAGANVLTF.

This clonotype has only a few counts. The chain carries TRBV4-2 and TRBJ1-5; 8 bases align to TRBD1. CDR3 size: 13 residues. Trimming removed 5 bases from V and 6 bases from J; junction bases left unmatched: 3. Germline CDR1 is LGHNA and CDR2 is YNFKEQ. The CDR3 sequence: CASSYRGFQPQHF. CDR3 DNA: TGTGCCAGCAGCTACAGGGGGTTTCAGCCCCAGCATTTT.

This clonotype was counted between two and nine times. This chain uses TRBV7-2 with TRBJ1-1; 7 bases agree with TRBD1. Per germline, CDR1 SGHTA and CDR2 FQGNSA. The CDR3 has 17 residues. Germline trimming cut 6 bases from V and 0 bases from J; bases unmatched to any gene: 13. CDR3 region: CASRYPLRGPMNTEAFF. The CDR3 DNA sequence: TGTGCCAGCAGGTACCCGCTTAGGGGGCCAATGAACACTGAAGCTTTCTTT.

V usage is TRBV9 and J usage is TRBJ2-1; perhaps TRBD1 as D (6 bases). The ends were cut back, 0 bases at V and 3 bases at J, with 7 bases in the middle. This CDR3 region has 14 residues. Germline CDR1 SGDLS, CDR2 YYNGEE. CDR3 amino acids: CASSVGGHYNEQFF. CDR3 nucleotides: TGTGCCAGCAGCGTAGGGGGGCACTACAATGAGCAGTTCTTC.

The chain employs TRBV11-2 and TRBJ2-5, with D perhaps matching TRBD2 (7 bases). Germline V lookup: CDR1 SGHAT, CDR2 FQNNGV. The CDR3 sequence is 14 residues long. Trimming removed 4 bases from V and 4 bases from J, with 13 bases in between. This chain's CDR3 is CASSWGGGRETQYF. The CDR3 DNA reads as TGTGCCAGCAGCTGGGGGGGCGGGCGAGAGACCCAGTACTTC.

The chain couples TRBV5-1 to TRBJ2-6; a possible D gene is TRBD1 (6 bases). The CDR3 is made up of 16 amino acids. Between the trimmed V and J ends, which lost 4 bases and 0 bases, there was a span of 11 bases. Germline CDR1 reads SGHRS; CDR2 reads YFSETQ. For the CDR3, the DNA is TGCGCCAGCAGCGTGACAGGCTTCTCTGGGGCCAACGTCCTGACTTTC. It yields the protein CASSVTGFSGANVLTF.

This clonotype was recorded a few times. The CDR3 region is CASSSPIVDGYTF. As DNA, the CDR3 is TGCGCCAGCAGCTCCCCAATCGTCGATGGCTACACCTTC. The J gene is TRBJ1-2, the V gene TRBV5-1; D gene ambiguous. CDR1 and CDR2 (germline): SGHRS, YFSETQ. The V and J ends lost 3 bases and 6 bases respectively, with 12 bases between them. The CDR3 is 13 amino acids. The variable domain in full, with the rest retrieved from reference TRBV5-1 and TRBJ1-2, is KAGVTQTPRYLIKTRGQQVTLSCSPISGHRSVSWYQQTPGQGLQFLFEYFSETQRNKGNFPGRFSGRQFSNSRSEMNVSTLELGDSALYLCASSSPIVDGYTFGSGTRLTVV.

This clonotype was observed a few times. This sequence joins TRBV9 and TRBJ2-1; D unresolved. V was cut by 1 base and J by 0 bases, with 11 bases left in between. The CDR3 consists of 16 residues. The germline gives CDR1 SGDLS, CDR2 YYNGEE. The DNA of the CDR3 is TGTGCCAGCAGCGTAACCGTCATAGACTCCTACAATGAGCAGTTCTTC. Translating gives CASSVTVIDSYNEQFF.

Here the CDR3 reads CASSSHPYEQYF. The CDR3 coding sequence is TGTGCCAGCAGCTCTCACCCCTACGAGCAGTACTTC. The chain recombines TRBV3-1 with TRBJ2-7, with D unclear. V was cut by 5 bases and J by 2 bases, with 7 bases left in between. This CDR3 is 12 amino acids long. Looked up from germline, CDR1 is LGHDT and CDR2 is YNNKEL (reference sequence).

The chain joins TRBV20-1 to TRBJ2-7; D is ambiguous. V shed 1 base and J shed 2 bases, with 6 bases lying between them. The CDR3 runs to 12 residues. Germline V gene lookup returns CDR1 DFQATT and CDR2 SNEGSKA (reference sequence). The CDR3 sequence: CSARVYAYEQYF. Here the CDR3 DNA reads TGCAGTGCTAGAGTCTACGCCTACGAGCAGTACTTC.

The V call is TRBV6-6, the J call TRBJ1-1; 7 positions match TRBD1. Germline trimming cut 5 bases from V and 4 bases from J; bases unmatched to any gene: 1. From germline, CDR1 is MNHNY and CDR2 SVGAGI (reference sequence). There are 12 residues in the CDR3. The CDR3 region is CASSTGVTEAFF. DNA for the CDR3: TGTGCCAGCAGTACAGGGGTCACTGAAGCTTTCTTT.

V and J are TRBV30 and TRBJ2-2; 14 nucleotides align to TRBD2. CDR1 is GTSNPN and CDR2 is SVGIG in the germline V gene (reference sequence). Unmatched junction bases numbered 11, after V lost 4 bases and J lost 7 bases. The CDR3 extends over 17 amino acids. The CDR3 region has the DNA TGTGCCTGGATGACTAGCGGGAGGGCCCTCGGAGGCGGGGAGCTGTTTTTT. Translating it yields CAWMTSGRALGGGELFF.

CDR3 region: CASSQVRDGYEQYF. The CDR3 DNA follows: TGTGCCAGCAGCCAAGTCCGGGATGGGTACGAGCAGTACTTC. The rearrangement links TRBV4-2 to TRBJ2-7; weak D call: TRBD2 (5 bases). V shed 1 base and J shed 4 bases, with 11 bases lying between them. The CDR3 totals 14 residues. Germline CDR1 reads LGHNA; CDR2 reads YNFKEQ.

The CDR3 spells CASSLRDSQYTDTQYF. As DNA, the CDR3 is TGTGCCAGCAGCCTTAGGGACAGCCAATACACAGATACGCAGTATTTT. The gene calls are TRBV11-2 and TRBJ2-3; 7 nucleotides line up with TRBD1. This CDR3 is built from 16 residues. CDR1 is SGHAT, CDR2 FQNNGV, per germline. The ends lost 5 bases at V and 2 bases at J; junction bases unmatched: 10.

The gene calls are TRBV3-1 and TRBJ1-1; maybe TRBD1 (5 bases). Germline V lookup: CDR1 LGHDT, CDR2 YNNKEL (reference sequence). The length of the CDR3 is 12 residues. V was shortened by 3 bases and J by 7 bases, with 9 bases between the two germline ends. The CDR3 spells CASSQGQGEAFF. CDR3 in DNA: TGTGCCAGCAGCCAGGGGCAGGGTGAAGCTTTCTTT.

There are a few counts of this clonotype. The gene calls are TRBV11-2 and TRBJ2-5, with D possibly matching TRBD2 (6 bases). The V and J ends lost 5 bases and 5 bases respectively, with 21 bases between them. This CDR3 is 16 amino acids long. Germline lookup yields CDR1 SGHAT and CDR2 FQNNGV. The CDR3: CASSRTMTSRVETQYF. The CDR3 bases are TGTGCCAGCAGCCGAACTATGACTAGTCGGGTGGAGACCCAGTACTTC.

V usage is TRBV5-6 and J usage is TRBJ2-1; TRBD2 matches 12 bases. V shed 6 bases and J 5 bases; nucleotides not matched to a gene: 6. The germline CDR1 and CDR2 sequences are SGHDT and YYEEEE. This CDR3 has 15 residues. The CDR3 DNA reads TGTGCCAGCACCCTGGGACTAGCGGGTGACAATGAGCAGTTCTTC. Its translation is CASTLGLAGDNEQFF.

This clonotype has more than one count but fewer than ten. The chain has TRBV19 and TRBJ1-6; 7 bases are a match to TRBD1. CDR3 length equals 16 residues. CDR1 and CDR2 from the germline V gene are LNHDA and SQIVND (reference sequence). V gave up 6 bases and J gave up 1 base; unmatched junction bases: 6. The CDR3 reads CASRPRGPSYNSPLHF. DNA of the CDR3: TGTGCCAGTAGACCGAGGGGGCCATCCTATAATTCACCCCTCCACTTT.

The chain joins TRBV6-6 to TRBJ1-1; D gene unclear. CDR3 size: 13 residues. Per germline, CDR1 MNHNY and CDR2 SVGAGI (reference sequence). V was clipped by 8 bases and J by 1 base, with 11 bases between them. The CDR3 DNA sequence: TGTGCCAGCGCTCTGTACCAGAACACTGAAGCTTTCTTT. It codes for CASALYQNTEAFF.

The chain links TRBV9 to TRBJ2-7, with 8 bases that match TRBD2. Germline V gene sequence: CDR1 SGDLS, CDR2 YYNGEE. V lost 4 bases, J lost 3 bases, and 9 bases stayed unmatched. The CDR3 spans 15 residues. The CDR3 loop reads CASSLLGGAVYEQYF. The CDR3 bases are TGTGCCAGCAGCCTACTCGGGGGGGCCGTCTACGAGCAGTACTTC.

This clonotype has at least ten counts. The gene calls are TRBV12-3 or TRBV12-4 and TRBJ2-7; TRBD1 might be the D (6 bases). CDR3 length equals 17 residues. V lost 5 bases and J lost 1, with 21 bases in between. CDR3 nucleotide sequence: TGTGCCAGCAGTACGAGCGGCCTGACAGGCGATTCCTACGAGCAGTACTTC. Protein product: CASSTSGLTGDSYEQYF.

This clonotype has just a few counts. The CDR3 sequence: CSANLPGSRSNKETQYF. For the CDR3, the DNA is TGCAGTGCTAACTTGCCCGGGAGTAGATCCAACAAAGAGACCCAGTACTTC. V is TRBV20-1 and J is TRBJ2-5; tentative D call: TRBD2 (6 bases). From germline, CDR1 is DFQATT and CDR2 SNEGSKA (reference sequence). Trimming took off 4 bases at V and 3 bases at J, with 24 bases between the two ends. The CDR3 runs 17 residues.